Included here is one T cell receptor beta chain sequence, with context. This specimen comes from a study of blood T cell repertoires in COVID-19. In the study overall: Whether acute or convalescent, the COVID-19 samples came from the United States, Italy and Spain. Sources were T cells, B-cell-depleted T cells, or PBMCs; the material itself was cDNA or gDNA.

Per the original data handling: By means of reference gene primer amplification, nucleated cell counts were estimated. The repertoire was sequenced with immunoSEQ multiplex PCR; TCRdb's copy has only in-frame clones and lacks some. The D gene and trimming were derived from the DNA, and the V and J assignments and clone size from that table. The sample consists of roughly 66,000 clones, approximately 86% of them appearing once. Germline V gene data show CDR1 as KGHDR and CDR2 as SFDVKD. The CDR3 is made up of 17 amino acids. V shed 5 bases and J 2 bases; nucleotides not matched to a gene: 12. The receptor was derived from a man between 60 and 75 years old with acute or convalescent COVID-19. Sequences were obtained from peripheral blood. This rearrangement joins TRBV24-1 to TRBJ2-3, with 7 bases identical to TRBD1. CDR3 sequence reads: CATSAPGPGGSTDTQYF. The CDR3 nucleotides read TGTGCCACCAGTGCCCCAGGACCAGGGGGTTCCACAGATACGCAGTATTTT.